This is a list of T cell receptor beta chains from one sample in a study of T cells in Graves' hyperthyroidism and ophthalmopathy. MiXCR, applied by TCRdb to the multiplex PCR reads, yields one record per CDR3 protein. The sample yields about 640,000 distinct CDR3 sequences, around 20% seen once. The sequenced material came from blood. Receptor source: a man aged 25 to 45 with Graves' ophthalmopathy. The CDR3 runs from the conserved cysteine through the conserved F or W. The D gene is left open where the match is weak. Expanded clones are given a class, and other clones once, few, many or no size at all.

cdr3_aa cdr3_nt v_call d_call j_call clone_size
CASDKSSGVYNEQFF TGTGCCAGCGATAAATCTAGCGGGGTCTACAATGAGCAGTTCTTC TRBV12-3/TRBV12-4 TRBD2 TRBJ2-1 few
CASSPMPGGTSTDTQYF TGTGCCAGCAGCCCAATGCCTGGGGGAACTAGCACAGATACGCAGTATTTT TRBV11-2 . TRBJ2-3 many
CASTQYRGNTEAFF TGTGCCAGCACCCAATACAGGGGGAACACTGAAGCTTTCTTT TRBV14 TRBD1 TRBJ1-1 .
CASSSDRGDYSNQPQHF TGTGCCAGCAGTTCGGACAGGGGGGATTATAGCAATCAGCCCCAGCATTTT TRBV28 TRBD1 TRBJ1-5 many
CASSLVQGLSYEQYF TGCGCCAGCAGCTTGGTCCAGGGCCTTTCCTACGAGCAGTACTTC TRBV5-1 . TRBJ2-7 few
CASRPRTGAYEQYF TGTGCCAGCAGGCCACGGACAGGGGCCTACGAGCAGTACTTC TRBV28 TRBD1 TRBJ2-7 .
CASSLEAVSSYNEQFF TGTGCCAGCAGCTTGGAAGCGGTGAGCTCCTACAATGAGCAGTTCTTC TRBV5-8 . TRBJ2-1 few
CASREQGRTEAFF TGTGCCAGCAGGGAACAGGGGAGAACTGAAGCTTTCTTT TRBV5-6 TRBD1 TRBJ1-1 few
CASSQNPGPADYNEQFF TGCGCCAGCAGTCAAAATCCGGGACCCGCAGACTACAATGAGCAGTTCTTC TRBV4-3 . TRBJ2-1 .
CSSPGDRETQYF TGCAGTTCCCCCGGGGATCGGGAGACCCAGTACTTC TRBV20-1 . TRBJ2-5 .
CASSPELAANTGELFF TGTGCTAGCAGCCCGGAACTAGCGGCGAACACCGGGGAGCTGTTTTTT TRBV7-7 TRBD2 TRBJ2-2 few